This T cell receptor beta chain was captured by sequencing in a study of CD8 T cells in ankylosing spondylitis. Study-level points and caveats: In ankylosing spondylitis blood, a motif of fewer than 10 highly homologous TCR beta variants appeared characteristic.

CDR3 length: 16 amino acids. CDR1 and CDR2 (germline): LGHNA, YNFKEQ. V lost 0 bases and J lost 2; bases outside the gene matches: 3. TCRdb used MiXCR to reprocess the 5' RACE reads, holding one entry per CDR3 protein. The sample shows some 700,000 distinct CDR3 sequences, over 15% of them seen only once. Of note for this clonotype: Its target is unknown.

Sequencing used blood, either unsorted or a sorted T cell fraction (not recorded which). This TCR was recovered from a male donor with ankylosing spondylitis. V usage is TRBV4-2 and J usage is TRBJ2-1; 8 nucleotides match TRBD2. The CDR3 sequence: CASSQDPGGTYNEQFF. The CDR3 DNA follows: TGTGCCAGCAGCCAAGATCCGGGGGGGACCTACAATGAGCAGTTCTTC.